One sample yielded the 16 T cell receptor beta chains listed below, sequenced in a study of cytomegalovirus exposure and HLA in healthy donors. Amplification used 60 Vbeta primers and 13 Jbeta primers. The protocol was immunoSEQ multiplex PCR, while the TCRdb copy is restricted to in-frame clones and leaves out a portion. The sample gives some 130,000 clones, around three quarters of which show up once; roughly 1.9% is in the top ten. The sample taken for sequencing was PBMCs. These receptors all stem from a woman aged 55 to 70 in good health and CMV-seropositive.

This chain uses TRBV7-9 with TRBJ1-1; D is possibly TRBD1 (6 bases). CDR1 is SEHNR and CDR2 is FQNEAQ in the germline V gene (reference sequence). This CDR3 region has 14 residues. Trimming pared 4 bases from V and 11 bases from J, leaving 20 bases between. The CDR3 here is CASSYSGTPGEAFF. CDR3 sequence (DNA): TGTGCCAGCAGCTATTCCGGGACACCCGGAGAGGCTTTCTTT.

The chain is built from TRBV28 and TRBJ1-5, with a weak D call TRBD1 (6 bases). The V end lost 7 bases, the J end lost 4 bases, and 14 bases lay between the germline ends. The CDR3 extends over 14 amino acids. Looked up from germline, CDR1 is MDHEN and CDR2 is SYDVKM. The CDR3 DNA is TGTGCCAGCACTGAGGGGGTGGTTAATCAGCCCCAGCATTTT. Protein: CASTEGVVNQPQHF.

This chain links TRBV19 with TRBJ2-7, with TRBD2 matching over 8 bases. The CDR3 has 14 residues. CDR1 and CDR2 from the germline V gene are LNHDA and SQIVND (reference sequence). V lost 6 bases, J lost 2 bases, and 6 bases stayed unmatched. The CDR3 DNA follows: TGTGCCAGTAGCGAAAGACTAGCGACCTACGAGCAGTACTTC. It codes for CASSERLATYEQYF.

This clone was detected only a few times. This chain links TRBV25-1 with TRBJ1-4, with 10 bases lining up with TRBD1. The germline V gene has CDR1 MGHDK and CDR2 SYGVNS. The CDR3 is 15 residues long. Trimming at V came to 4 bases and at J to 6 bases, leaving 5 bases not matched to a gene. CDR3 protein: CASSGRQGAYEKLFF. The CDR3 bases are TGTGCCAGCAGTGGACGACAGGGGGCATATGAAAAACTGTTTTTT.

The sample holds one count of this clone. The genes are TRBV5-6 and TRBJ1-2; 10 nucleotides line up with TRBD1. The J segment lost 4 bases and the V segment lost 0 bases, leaving 3 bases of the junction unmatched. From germline, CDR1 is SGHDT and CDR2 YYEEEE. This CDR3 spans 15 amino acids. CDR3 sequence: CASSLARDRGYGYTF. CDR3 DNA: TGTGCCAGCAGCTTGGCCCGGGACAGGGGCTATGGCTACACCTTC. The full variable domain, with the rest looked up from reference TRBV5-6 and TRBJ1-2, is DAGVTQSPTHLIKTRGQQVTLRCSPKSGHDTVSWYQQALGQGPQFIFQYYEEEERQRGNFPDRFSGHQFPNYSSELNVNALLLGDSALYLCASSLARDRGYGYTFGSGTRLTVV.

As regards this clone: Other DNA sequences in the sample encode the same CDR3. The V and J genes are TRBV15 and TRBJ1-4; 10 bases line up with TRBD1. CDR3 size: 17 residues. V shed 1 base, J shed 2 bases, and the junction held 4 bases outside the gene matches. Germline CDR1 and CDR2: LNHNV and YYDKDF (reference sequence). The CDR3 reads CATSRVRQGATNEKLFF. The CDR3 nucleotides read TGTGCCACCAGCAGAGTGAGACAGGGGGCCACTAATGAAAAACTGTTTTTT.

The chain couples TRBV19 to TRBJ1-3, with a weak D call TRBD1 (6 bases). The CDR3 is made up of 14 amino acids. The V end was cut by 4 bases, the J end by 4 bases, with 11 bases between. From germline, CDR1 is LNHDA and CDR2 SQIVND (reference sequence). CDR3 sequence reads: CASSSGQPGNTIYF. The DNA of the CDR3 is TGTGCCAGTAGTAGTGGACAGCCCGGAAACACCATATATTTT. The variable domain in full, completed from reference TRBV19 and TRBJ1-3, reads DGGITQSPKYLFRKEGQNVTLSCEQNLNHDAMYWYRQDPGQGLRLIYYSQIVNDFQKGDIAEGYSVSREKKESFPLTVTSAQKNPTAFYLCASSSGQPGNTIYFGEGSWLTVV.

The chain links TRBV15 to TRBJ2-1; 8 bases are shared with TRBD2. CDR1 and CDR2 from the germline V gene are LNHNV and YYDKDF (reference sequence). The CDR3 covers 17 residues. V was clipped by 1 base and J by 3 bases; unmatched bases: 8. The CDR3 DNA reads TGTGCCACCAGCAGAGCCCCACCAGCGGGAGTCTACAATGAGCAGTTCTTC. It is translated as CATSRAPPAGVYNEQFF.

This clone was seen once. This chain uses TRBV28 with TRBJ2-7, with D possibly matching TRBD2 (6 bases). CDR1 is MDHEN and CDR2 is SYDVKM in the germline V gene. CDR3 length: 14 amino acids. V was trimmed by 2 bases and J by 1 base, leaving 9 bases between them. CDR3 loop: CASSLIGGSYEQYF. In DNA, the CDR3 is TGTGCCAGCAGTTTAATTGGAGGGTCCTACGAGCAGTACTTC.

This chain joins TRBV5-1 and TRBJ2-2; D gene unclear. The CDR3 is made up of 16 amino acids. V was clipped by 4 bases and J by 6 bases, with 19 bases between them. Germline V CDR1 and CDR2: SGHRS, YFSETQ. The CDR3 loop is CASSRRGVLEAGELFF. The CDR3 DNA reads as TGCGCCAGCAGCCGCCGAGGAGTCCTCGAGGCCGGGGAGCTGTTTTTT.

This clone was counted between two and nine times. The V call is TRBV6-5, the J call TRBJ2-7, with TRBD2 as a possible D gene (5 bases). Germline CDR1 is MNHEY and CDR2 is SVGAGI. CDR3 length: 13 amino acids. V was cut by 6 bases and J by 4 bases, with 13 bases left in between. CDR3 region: CASSREGWYEQYF. In nucleotides, the CDR3 is TGTGCCAGCAGCCGCGAGGGCTGGTACGAGCAGTACTTC.

The chain combines TRBV28 with TRBJ2-7, with 7 bases matching TRBD1. Per the germline V gene, CDR1 is MDHEN and CDR2 is SYDVKM. This CDR3 contains 13 residues. Germline trimming cut 7 bases from V and 1 base from J; bases unmatched to any gene: 4. CDR3 region: CASKDRESYEQYF. The CDR3 DNA is TGTGCCAGCAAAGACAGGGAATCCTACGAGCAGTACTTC.

V gene TRBV14 combines with J gene TRBJ2-5, with unresolved D. The J call may be in error: the DNA end matches TRBJ2-7 better. Germline assignment: CDR1 SGHDN and CDR2 FVKESK. The CDR3 covers 11 residues. The CDR3: CASSQGYEQYF. The CDR3 DNA reads as TGTGCCAGCAGCCAAGGGTACGAGCAGTACTTC.

The rearrangement uses TRBV7-9 and TRBJ1-2; possibly TRBD1 for D (5 bases). Germline CDR1 SEHNR, CDR2 FQNEAQ (reference sequence). The CDR3 sequence is 14 residues long. V gave up 1 base and J gave up 4 bases, with 10 bases separating them. This CDR3 is CASSLGQGSYGYTF. The DNA for the CDR3 is TGTGCCAGCAGCTTAGGTCAGGGTTCCTATGGCTACACCTTC.

The rearrangement uses TRBV28 and TRBJ1-2; TRBD1 is a possible D gene (5 bases). Deletions cut 2 bases from V and 4 bases from J, with 8 bases between. CDR1 and CDR2 from the germline V gene are MDHEN and SYDVKM. The CDR3 contains 13 residues. The CDR3: CASSLQGFYGYTF. DNA for the CDR3: TGTGCCAGCAGTTTACAGGGATTCTATGGCTACACCTTC.

This clone was observed once. This chain uses TRBV2 with TRBJ2-3; weak D call: TRBD2 (6 bases). The CDR3 totals 14 residues. Germline V gene lookup returns CDR1 SNHLY and CDR2 FYNNEI. V lost 9 bases and J 0 bases, leaving 13 bases between the germline ends. The CDR3 DNA follows: TGTGCCAGGCAAGACGGGACTAGCACAGATACGCAGTATTTT. Protein product: CARQDGTSTDTQYF. The complete variable domain, with remaining parts taken from reference TRBV2 and TRBJ2-3, reads EPEVTQTPSHQVTQMGQEVILRCVPISNHLYFYWYRQILGQKVEFLVSFYNNEISEKSEIFDDQFSVERPDGSNFTLKIRSTKLEDSAMYFCARQDGTSTDTQYFGPGTRLTVL.